These T cell receptor beta chains were read from a single sample in a study of sequential checkpoint blockade in melanoma. TCRdb's table, derived via immunoSEQ multiplex PCR, lists solely in-frame clones and lacks some. The sample holds some 19,000 clones, over 70% seen once. The starting material was CD8+ T cells sorted from blood (inferred from file names), obtained from a patient given nivolumab and ipilimumab in sequence. These receptors all come from a human donor with melanoma. The CDR3 runs from the conserved cysteine through the conserved F or W. The D gene is left open where the match is weak. Size tells how often a clone was seen (once, few, many) or the class of an expanded clone, and some rows leave it out.

TRBD1,TRBJ2-2,TRBV7-9,-,CASSSTGGMAGELFF,TGTGCCAGCAGCTCCACAGGGGGAATGGCCGGGGAGCTGTTTTTT
-,TRBJ1-4,TRBV7-9,medium-sized,CASSPDRLKLFF,TGTGCCAGCAGCCCAGACAGGCTAAAACTGTTTTTT
-,TRBJ1-1,TRBV28,-,CASSSSGAEAFF,TGTGCCAGCAGCTCGTCAGGGGCTGAAGCTTTCTTT
TRBD2,TRBJ2-1,TRBV29-1,-,CSVPGTSGRNEQFF,TGCAGCGTCCCCGGGACTAGCGGGAGGAATGAGCAGTTCTTC
TRBD2,TRBJ2-1,TRBV10-2,-,CASGRGGRYNEQFF,TGCGCCAGCGGTCGGGGGGGGCGTTACAATGAGCAGTTCTTC
TRBD1,TRBJ2-7,TRBV27,-,CASSAQTGVESYEQYF,TGTGCCAGCAGTGCCCAGACAGGGGTGGAATCCTACGAGCAGTACTTC
-,TRBJ1-1,TRBV7-9,-,CASRGQLNTEAFF,TGTGCCAGCAGAGGACAGTTGAACACTGAAGCTTTCTTT
-,TRBJ1-2,TRBV27,-,CASRGQNPDGYTF,TGTGCCAGCAGAGGACAGAATCCTGATGGCTACACCTTC
-,TRBJ2-5,TRBV28,-,CASGARTPAGETQYF,TGTGCCAGCGGGGCCCGGACACCCGCTGGGGAGACCCAGTACTTC
TRBD2,TRBJ2-1,TRBV19,-,CASSRTSGAGEQFF,TGTGCCAGTAGCAGGACTAGCGGGGCGGGGGAGCAGTTCTTC
TRBD2,TRBJ2-7,TRBV9,-,CASSGIPGLAGGHEQYF,TGTGCCAGCAGCGGCATCCCGGGACTAGCGGGAGGCCACGAGCAGTACTTC
TRBD1,TRBJ2-2,TRBV7-7,-,CASSPDRVTGELFF,TGTGCTAGCAGCCCGGACAGGGTCACCGGGGAGCTGTTTTTT
-,TRBJ2-7,TRBV27,-,CASSPGSYEQYF,TGTGCCAGCAGTCCAGGCTCCTACGAGCAGTACTTC
-,TRBJ2-2,TRBV21-1,medium-sized,CASSKDSGLMAHRGAVF,TGTGCCAGCAGCAAAGATAGCGGGCTAATGGCACACCGGGGAGCTGTTTTT
-,TRBJ1-2,TRBV15,-,CATSGRGLGYGYTF,TGTGCCACCAGCGGGCGCGGACTGGGGTATGGCTACACCTTC
-,TRBJ1-1,TRBV4-1,-,CASSTAMNTEAFF,TGCGCCAGCAGCACAGCTATGAACACTGAAGCTTTCTTT
TRBD2,TRBJ2-7,TRBV28,-,CASSLRGSGRAYEQYF,TGTGCCAGCAGCCTACGGGGTAGCGGGAGGGCCTACGAGCAGTACTTC
TRBD2,TRBJ2-7,TRBV5-6,once,CASSHYTSASYEQYF,TGTGCCAGCAGCCATTATACTAGCGCCTCCTACGAGCAGTACTTC
TRBD1,TRBJ1-4,TRBV13,-,CASSNSTGAWEKLFF,TGTGCCAGCAGCAACTCGACAGGGGCGTGGGAAAAACTGTTTTTT
TRBD2,TRBJ2-1,TRBV14,once,CASSQLLAGGPGYEQFF,TGTGCCAGCAGCCAATTACTAGCGGGAGGGCCAGGATATGAGCAGTTCTTC
TRBD2,TRBJ2-7,TRBV5-6,-,CASTGTSGENRRYEQYF,TGTGCCAGCACGGGGACTAGCGGAGAAAACCGACGCTACGAGCAGTACTTC
-,TRBJ2-7,TRBV7-9,-,CASSDYRFEQYF,TGTGCCAGCAGCGATTACAGGTTCGAGCAGTACTTC
-,TRBJ2-7,TRBV13,-,CASSHDSSEQYF,TGTGCCAGCAGCCACGACAGCTCCGAGCAGTACTTC
-,TRBJ2-7,TRBV28,once,CASSFHRRASEQYF,TGTGCCAGCAGTTTCCACAGGAGGGCGTCCGAGCAGTACTTC
-,TRBJ1-1,TRBV2,-,CASSEGVSMNTEAFF,TGTGCCAGCAGTGAAGGGGTTAGCATGAACACTGAAGCTTTCTTT
-,TRBJ2-1,TRBV7-9,-,CASSVAPFNEQFF,TGTGCCAGCAGCGTGGCCCCTTTCAATGAGCAGTTCTTC
TRBD1,TRBJ1-6,TRBV7-2,-,CASSTYTGGNSPLHF,TGTGCCAGCAGCACCTACACAGGGGGGAATTCACCCCTCCACTTT
TRBD1,TRBJ2-7,TRBV19,few,CASSPRQGADEQYF,TGTGCCAGTAGTCCCCGACAGGGGGCTGACGAGCAGTACTTC
TRBD2,TRBJ2-7,TRBV10-3,-,CAISDSGGGYEQYF,TGTGCCATCAGTGATAGTGGGGGGGGCTACGAGCAGTACTTC
TRBD2,TRBJ2-7,TRBV28,-,CASTGGREKAYEQYF,TGTGCCAGCACAGGCGGGAGGGAAAAAGCCTACGAGCAGTACTTC
-,TRBJ1-4,TRBV28,-,CASRSPGAGEKLFF,TGTGCCAGCAGGTCACCAGGGGCAGGTGAAAAACTGTTTTTT
-,TRBJ1-2,TRBV9,-,CASSAAGSYGYTF,TGTGCCAGCAGCGCCGCGGGGTCTTATGGCTACACCTTC
TRBD2,TRBJ2-1,TRBV29-1,once,CSVCAAGGPGMNEQFF,TGCAGCGTGTGTGCGGCGGGAGGGCCTGGGATGAATGAGCAGTTCTTC
TRBD2,TRBJ2-3,TRBV6-4,-,CASSAQGGSGDTQYF,TGTGCCAGCAGCGCCCAGGGCGGGAGTGGAGATACGCAGTATTTT
-,TRBJ2-5,TRBV4-1,-,CASSQEGPRETQYF,TGCGCCAGCAGCCAAGAGGGGCCTAGGGAGACCCAGTACTTC
TRBD2,TRBJ2-3,TRBV28,-,CASSYTGRVASGSGTDTQYF,TGTGCCAGCAGTTACACGGGGAGGGTGGCTAGCGGGAGCGGCACAGATACGCAGTATTTT
-,TRBJ2-3,TRBV27,-,CASRVPGTDTQYF,TGTGCCAGCAGGGTTCCAGGGACAGATACGCAGTATTTT
TRBD2,TRBJ2-7,TRBV27,-,CASRDGASGMEGEQYF,TGTGCCAGCAGGGACGGGGCTAGCGGGATGGAAGGGGAGCAGTACTTC
TRBD1,TRBJ2-7,TRBV28,-,CASILQGASYEQYF,TGTGCCAGCATCCTACAGGGGGCCTCCTACGAGCAGTACTTC
TRBD1,TRBJ2-2,TRBV6-9,-,CASSYPPLDRANTGELFF,TGTGCCAGCAGTTATCCCCCCCTTGACAGGGCCAACACCGGGGAGCTGTTTTTT
TRBD1,TRBJ1-5,TRBV23-1,-,CASSQPGQGAVGSGNQPQHF,TGCGCCAGCAGTCAACCTGGACAGGGGGCGGTGGGTAGTGGCAATCAGCCCCAGCATTTT
TRBD1,TRBJ1-2,TRBV10-3,-,CAISTDRARYGYTF,TGTGCCATCAGTACGGACAGGGCCCGCTATGGCTACACCTTC
-,TRBJ2-5,TRBV5-6,-,CASSFGQSVSGETQYF,TGTGCCAGCAGCTTCGGACAGTCGGTGTCCGGGGAGACCCAGTACTTC
TRBD2,TRBJ2-7,TRBV28,-,CASRGLRGGVEQYF,TGTGCCAGCAGAGGTCTGCGGGGGGGTGTAGAGCAGTACTTC
TRBD2,TRBJ2-7,TRBV5-6,-,CASSPGLVLEEQYF,TGTGCCAGCAGCCCGGGACTAGTTCTTGAAGAGCAGTACTTC